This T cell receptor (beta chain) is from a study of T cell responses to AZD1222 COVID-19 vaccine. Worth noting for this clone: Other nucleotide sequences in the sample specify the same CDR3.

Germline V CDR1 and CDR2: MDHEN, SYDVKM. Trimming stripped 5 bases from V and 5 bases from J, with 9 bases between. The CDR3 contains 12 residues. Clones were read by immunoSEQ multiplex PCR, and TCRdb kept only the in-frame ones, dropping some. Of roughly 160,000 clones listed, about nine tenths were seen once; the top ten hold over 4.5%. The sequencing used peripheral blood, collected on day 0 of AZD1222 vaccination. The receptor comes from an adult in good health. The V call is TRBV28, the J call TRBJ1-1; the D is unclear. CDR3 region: CASSLLGTEAFF. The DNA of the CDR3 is TGTGCCAGCAGTCTCTTAGGGACTGAAGCTTTCTTT. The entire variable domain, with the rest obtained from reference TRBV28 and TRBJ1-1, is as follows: DVKVTQSSRYLVKRTGEKVFLECVQDMDHENMFWYRQDPGLGLRLIYFSYDVKMKEKGDIPEGYSVSREKKERFSLILESASTNQTSMYLCASSLLGTEAFFGQGTRLTVV.